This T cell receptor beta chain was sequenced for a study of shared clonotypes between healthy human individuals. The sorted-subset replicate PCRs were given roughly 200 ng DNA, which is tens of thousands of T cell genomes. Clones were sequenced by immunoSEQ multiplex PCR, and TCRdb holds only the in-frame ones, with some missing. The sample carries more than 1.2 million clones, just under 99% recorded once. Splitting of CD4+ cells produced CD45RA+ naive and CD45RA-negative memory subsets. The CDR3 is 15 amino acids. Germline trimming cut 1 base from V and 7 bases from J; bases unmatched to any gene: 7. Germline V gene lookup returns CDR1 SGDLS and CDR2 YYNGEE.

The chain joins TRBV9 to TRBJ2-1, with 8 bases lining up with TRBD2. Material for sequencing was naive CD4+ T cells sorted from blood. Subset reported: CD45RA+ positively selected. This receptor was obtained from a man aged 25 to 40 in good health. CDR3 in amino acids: CASSVRAGVRNEQFF. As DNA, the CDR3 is TGTGCCAGCAGCGTACGAGCGGGAGTTCGGAATGAGCAGTTCTTC. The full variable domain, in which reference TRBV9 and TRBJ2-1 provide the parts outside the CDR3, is DSGVTQTPKHLITATGQRVTLRCSPRSGDLSVYWYQQSLDQGLQFLIQYYNGEERAKGNILERFSAQQFPDLHSELNLSSLELGDSALYFCASSVRAGVRNEQFFGPGTRLTVL.